This TCR beta chain was recorded in a study of T cells expressing NK-cell markers. Study summary: In sorted CD3+CD56+NKG2C+, CD3+CD56+NKG2C- and CD3+CD56-NKG2C+ T cells, TCR beta repertoires were obtained.

TCRdb reprocessed the 5' RACE reads and keeps a single row for each CDR3 protein, giving no DNA. The specimen's table records roughly 160,000 distinct CDR3 sequences. The CDR3 contains 16 residues. CDR1 MGHDK and CDR2 SYGVNS come from the germline V gene. The receptor was derived from a woman between 18 and 70 years old in good health. The V call is TRBV25-1, the J call TRBJ1-1. The specimen was blood T cells: a sorted CD56 or NKG2C T cell subset, CD4+ or CD8+ T cells, or bulk PBMC T cells (not recorded which). CDR3 residues: CASSERGARGRTEAFF. The complete variable domain, with remaining parts taken from reference TRBV25-1 and TRBJ1-1, reads EADIYQTPRYLVIGTGKKITLECSQTMGHDKMYWYQQDPGMELHLIHYSYGVNSTEKGDLSSESTVSRIRTEHFPLTLESARPSHTSQYLCASSERGARGRTEAFFGQGTRLTVV.